The T cell receptor (beta chain) described here comes from a study of shared T cell receptors in the human thymus. TCRdb's table, derived via immunoSEQ multiplex PCR, lists solely in-frame clones and lacks some. Among 500,000 to 850,000 clones listed, more than 70% were seen once. The data were also submitted as part of a second study, on human thymus T cells. That study adds: Healthy Finnish infants having corrective surgery for congenital heart defects served as donors. Surgeons resected thymus tissue during corrective heart surgery. There appeared to be biased usage of V and J genes in thymic and blood repertoires. As related research reported, thymic repertoires overlapped highly among unrelated individuals.

Sequenced: thymocytes. This receptor was taken from a boy under three years old with a congenital heart defect.

The CDR3 reads CASSMAKTGGKGKRSYEQYF. The CDR3 DNA is TGTGCCAGTAGTATGGCGAAGACAGGGGGCAAAGGCAAACGCTCCTACGAGCAGTACTTC. This rearrangement joins TRBV19 to TRBJ2-7, with 10 nucleotides matching TRBD1. The germline V gene has CDR1 LNHDA and CDR2 SQIVND (reference sequence). The CDR3 is 20 amino acids. V was clipped by 3 bases and J by 0 bases; unmatched bases: 17.